These 2 T cell receptor beta chains share one sample of origin, sequenced in a study of blood T cell repertoires in COVID-19. The data were produced by immunoSEQ multiplex PCR, yet TCRdb's version contains in-frame clones alone and is incomplete. The sample yields fewer than 350,000 clones, around 87% seen once. Source material: PBMCs or T cells enriched from blood (not recorded which). These TCRs come from a young woman with acute COVID-19.

The chain recombines TRBV11-2 with TRBJ2-2, with 7 nucleotides matching TRBD2. V gave up 5 bases and J gave up 6 bases; unmatched junction bases: 6. This CDR3 comprises 14 residues. The germline V gene encodes CDR1 SGHAT and CDR2 FQNNGV. The CDR3 region is CASSPSGLAGELFF. DNA for the CDR3: TGTGCCAGCAGCCCCTCCGGACTAGCCGGGGAGCTGTTTTTT.

This sequence joins TRBV5-6 and TRBJ2-1; 14 bases map to TRBD2. The CDR3 loop spans 17 amino acids. V shed 5 bases and J 6 bases; nucleotides not matched to a gene: 10. Germline V CDR1 and CDR2: SGHDT, YYEEEE. CDR3 coding DNA: TGTGCCAGCAGTTACCCGGGACTAGCGGGAGAGGGCAATGAGCAGTTCTTC. The encoded protein is CASSYPGLAGEGNEQFF.